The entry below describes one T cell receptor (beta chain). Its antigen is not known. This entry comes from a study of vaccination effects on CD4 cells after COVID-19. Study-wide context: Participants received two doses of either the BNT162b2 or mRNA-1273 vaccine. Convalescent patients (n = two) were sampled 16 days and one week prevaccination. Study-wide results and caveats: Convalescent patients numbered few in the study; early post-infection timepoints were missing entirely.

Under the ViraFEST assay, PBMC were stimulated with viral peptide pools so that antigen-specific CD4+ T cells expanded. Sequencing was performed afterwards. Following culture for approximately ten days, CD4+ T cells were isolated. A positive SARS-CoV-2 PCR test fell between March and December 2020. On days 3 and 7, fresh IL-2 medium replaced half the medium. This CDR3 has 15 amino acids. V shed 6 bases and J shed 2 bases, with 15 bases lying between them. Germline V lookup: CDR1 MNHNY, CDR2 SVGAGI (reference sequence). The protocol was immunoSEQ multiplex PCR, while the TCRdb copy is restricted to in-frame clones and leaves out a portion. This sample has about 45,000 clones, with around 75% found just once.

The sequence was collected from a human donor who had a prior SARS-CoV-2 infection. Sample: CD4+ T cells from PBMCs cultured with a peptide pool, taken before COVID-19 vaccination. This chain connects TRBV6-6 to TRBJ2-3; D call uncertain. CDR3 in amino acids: CASRRGTNPTDTQYF. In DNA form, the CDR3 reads TGTGCCAGCAGGCGCGGAACTAACCCCACAGATACGCAGTATTTT.